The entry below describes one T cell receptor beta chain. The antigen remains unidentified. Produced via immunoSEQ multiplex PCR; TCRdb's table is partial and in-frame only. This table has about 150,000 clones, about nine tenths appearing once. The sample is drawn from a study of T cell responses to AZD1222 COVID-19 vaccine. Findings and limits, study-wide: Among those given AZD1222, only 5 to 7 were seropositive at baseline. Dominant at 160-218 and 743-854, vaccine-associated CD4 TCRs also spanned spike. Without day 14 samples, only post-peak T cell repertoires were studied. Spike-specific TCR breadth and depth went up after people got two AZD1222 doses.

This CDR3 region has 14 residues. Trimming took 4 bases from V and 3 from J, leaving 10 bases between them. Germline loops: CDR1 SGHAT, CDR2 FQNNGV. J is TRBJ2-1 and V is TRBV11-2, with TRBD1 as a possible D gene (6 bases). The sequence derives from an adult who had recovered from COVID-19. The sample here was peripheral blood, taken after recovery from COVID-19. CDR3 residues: CASSSDRIYNEQFF. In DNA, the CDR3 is TGTGCCAGCAGCTCGGACAGAATCTACAATGAGCAGTTCTTC. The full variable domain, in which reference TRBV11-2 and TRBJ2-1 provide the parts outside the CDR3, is EAGVAQSPRYKIIEKRQSVAFWCNPISGHATLYWYQQILGQGPKLLIQFQNNGVVDDSQLPKDRFSAERLKGVDSTLKIQPAKLEDSAVYLCASSSDRIYNEQFFGPGTRLTVL.